The T cell receptor beta chain described here comes from a study of shared clonotypes between healthy human individuals. The germline CDR1 and CDR2 sequences are MNHNS and SASEGT. The CDR3 sequence is 13 residues long. V was shortened by 3 bases and J by 6 bases, with 11 bases between the two germline ends. Sequencing was performed with immunoSEQ multiplex PCR; in TCRdb, only in-frame clones are kept and a portion is missing. The table has around 980,000 clones, around 78% seen once. This clonotype was obtained from a young man in good health. Some clones in this sample may be carry-over from other donors' samples. The V and J genes are TRBV6-1 and TRBJ1-1; possibly TRBD1 for D (6 bases). Specimen: memory CD4+ T cells from PBMCs. Subset of the sample: CD45RA-negative fraction. The CDR3 region is CASSDRGGSEAFF. In DNA, the CDR3 is TGTGCCAGCAGTGATAGAGGGGGGTCTGAAGCTTTCTTT.